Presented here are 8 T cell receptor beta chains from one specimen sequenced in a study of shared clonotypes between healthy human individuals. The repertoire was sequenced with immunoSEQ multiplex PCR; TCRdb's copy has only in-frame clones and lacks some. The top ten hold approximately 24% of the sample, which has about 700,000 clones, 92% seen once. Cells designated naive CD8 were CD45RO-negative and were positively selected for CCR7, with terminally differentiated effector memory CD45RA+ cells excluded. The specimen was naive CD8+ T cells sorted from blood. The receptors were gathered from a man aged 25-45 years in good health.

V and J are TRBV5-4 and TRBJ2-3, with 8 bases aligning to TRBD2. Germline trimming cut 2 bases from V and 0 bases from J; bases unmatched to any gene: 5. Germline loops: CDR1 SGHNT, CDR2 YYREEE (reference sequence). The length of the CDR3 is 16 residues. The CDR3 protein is CASSLKREPSTDTQYF. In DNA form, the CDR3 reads TGTGCCAGCAGCTTAAAGCGGGAGCCAAGCACAGATACGCAGTATTTT. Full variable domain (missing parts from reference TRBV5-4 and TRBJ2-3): ETGVTQSPTHLIKTRGQQVTLRCSSQSGHNTVSWYQQALGQGPQFIFQYYREEENGRGNFPPRFSGLQFPNYSSELNVNALELDDSALYLCASSLKREPSTDTQYFGPGTRLTVL.

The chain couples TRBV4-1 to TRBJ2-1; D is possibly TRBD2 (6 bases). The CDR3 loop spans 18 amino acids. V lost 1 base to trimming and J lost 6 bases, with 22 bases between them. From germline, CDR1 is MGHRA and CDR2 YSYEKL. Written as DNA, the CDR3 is TGCGCCAGCAGCCAAGCCCCAGAGACTAGTCATGGGTCCAATGAGCAGTTCTTC. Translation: CASSQAPETSHGSNEQFF.

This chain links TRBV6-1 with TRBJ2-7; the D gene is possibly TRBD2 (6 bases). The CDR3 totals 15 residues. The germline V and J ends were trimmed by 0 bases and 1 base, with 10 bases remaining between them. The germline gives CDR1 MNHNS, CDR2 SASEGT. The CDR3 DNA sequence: TGTGCCAGCAGTGAAGCGGTGGGAGGATCCTACGAGCAGTACTTC. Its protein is CASSEAVGGSYEQYF.

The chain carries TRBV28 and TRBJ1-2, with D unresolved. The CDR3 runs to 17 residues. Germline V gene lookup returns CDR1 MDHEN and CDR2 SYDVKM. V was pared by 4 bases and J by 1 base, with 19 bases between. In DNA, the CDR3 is TGTGCCAGCAGTTCCAGGTTCACTTATGCAATTAACTATGGCTACACCTTC. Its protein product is CASSSRFTYAINYGYTF.

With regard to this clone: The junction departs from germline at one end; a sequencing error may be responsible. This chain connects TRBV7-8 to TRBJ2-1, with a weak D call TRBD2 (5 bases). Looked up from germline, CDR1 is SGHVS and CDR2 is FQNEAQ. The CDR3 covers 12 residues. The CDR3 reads CATSGSYNEQFF. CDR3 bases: TGTGCCACCAGCGGCTCCTACAATGAGCAGTTCTTC.

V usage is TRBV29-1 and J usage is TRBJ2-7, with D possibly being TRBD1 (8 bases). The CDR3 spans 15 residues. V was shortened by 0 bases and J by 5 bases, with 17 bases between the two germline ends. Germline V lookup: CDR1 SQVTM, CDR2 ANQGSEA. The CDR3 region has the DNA TGCAGCGTTGAAGATCGGGGGGCAGGGGGCCACGAGCAGTACTTC. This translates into CSVEDRGAGGHEQYF.

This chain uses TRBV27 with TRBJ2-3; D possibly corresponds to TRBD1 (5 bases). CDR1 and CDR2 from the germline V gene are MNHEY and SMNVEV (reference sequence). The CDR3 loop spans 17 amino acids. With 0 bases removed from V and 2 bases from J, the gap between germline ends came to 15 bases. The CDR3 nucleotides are TGTGCCAGCAGTTTATCGGTAACGGACATCTTCACAGATACGCAGTATTTT. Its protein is CASSLSVTDIFTDTQYF.

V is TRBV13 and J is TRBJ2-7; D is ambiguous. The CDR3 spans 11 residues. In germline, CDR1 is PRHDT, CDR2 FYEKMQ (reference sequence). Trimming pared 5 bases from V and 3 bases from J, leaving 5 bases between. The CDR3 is CASSVNYEQYF. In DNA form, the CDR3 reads TGTGCCAGCAGCGTTAACTACGAGCAGTACTTC.